The rows below give T cell receptor beta chains drawn from one sample of a study of blood T cell repertoires in COVID-19. TCRdb's table, derived via immunoSEQ multiplex PCR, lists solely in-frame clones and lacks some. The sample lists 240,000 or so clones, around 85% seen once, with about 3.5% in the top ten. What was sequenced was PBMCs or T cells enriched from blood (not recorded which). These receptors all come from a woman in her 40s with acute COVID-19. Both conserved end residues are part of each CDR3. D genes are given only for firm matches. The size field is filled for only some rows; it gives once, few, many or a size class.

V	D	J	size	CDR3	DNA
TRBV5-6	TRBD1	TRBJ1-1	-	CASSTPDRDHTEAFF	TGTGCCAGCAGCACTCCGGACAGGGATCACACTGAAGCTTTCTTT
TRBV14	-	TRBJ1-1	once	CASGDRIFEAFF	TGTGCCAGCGGAGACAGGATTTTTGAAGCTTTCTTT
TRBV5-1	-	TRBJ2-2	-	CASSIRTRGNTGELFF	TGCGCCAGCAGCATTCGGACCCGGGGGAACACCGGGGAGCTGTTTTTT
TRBV5-4	TRBD2	TRBJ2-1	few	CASSTRPSAGREEMNEQFF	TGTGCCAGCAGCACCAGACCATCAGCGGGGAGGGAGGAAATGAATGAGCAGTTCTTC
TRBV7-3	TRBD2	TRBJ2-3	-	CASSSLAGGWDTQYF	TGTGCCAGCAGCTCTTTAGCGGGAGGTTGGGATACGCAGTATTTT
TRBV4-1	TRBD1	TRBJ1-2	-	CASSQEFMGTANYGYTF	TGCGCCAGCAGCCAAGAATTTATGGGGACAGCTAACTATGGCTACACCTTC
TRBV2	TRBD1	TRBJ2-1	few	CASSEVQGAISNEQFF	TGTGCCAGCAGTGAAGTGCAGGGGGCAATCAGCAATGAGCAGTTCTTC
TRBV10-3	-	TRBJ2-3	-	CATLTGFSTDTQYF	TGTGCCACCCTTACAGGGTTTAGCACAGATACGCAGTATTTT
TRBV18	TRBD1	TRBJ2-7	-	CASSPTGQGYEQYF	TGTGCCAGCTCACCAACGGGACAGGGCTACGAGCAGTACTTC
TRBV11-2	TRBD2	TRBJ2-3	-	CASRSTSGRARDTQYF	TGTGCCAGCAGATCTACTAGCGGGAGGGCCCGTGATACGCAGTATTTT
TRBV7-8	-	TRBJ2-7	-	CASSLGEAAMSEQYF	TGTGCCAGCAGCTTAGGAGAGGCCGCAATGAGCGAGCAGTACTTC
TRBV20-1	TRBD2	TRBJ2-2	-	CSASSGRADGELFF	TGCAGTGCTAGTAGCGGGAGGGCCGACGGGGAGCTGTTTTTT
TRBV27	TRBD1	TRBJ2-7	-	CASSLGGTGTYEQYF	TGTGCCAGCAGTTTAGGGGGGACAGGGACCTACGAGCAGTACTTC
TRBV9	TRBD2	TRBJ2-3	-	CASSVATEGLAGVPPNTDTQYF	TGTGCCAGCAGCGTAGCTACGGAGGGACTAGCGGGAGTCCCTCCCAACACAGATACGCAGTATTTT
TRBV27	-	TRBJ1-3	-	CASRRTAGNTIYF	TGTGCCAGCAGAAGGACAGCTGGAAACACCATATATTTT
TRBV4-1	TRBD1	TRBJ1-2	-	CASSQVHGTGGFHTF	TGCGCCAGCAGCCAAGTTCATGGGACAGGGGGCTTTCACACCTTC
TRBV19	-	TRBJ2-3	-	CASGRGFPDTQYF	TGTGCCTCCGGCCGGGGATTCCCAGATACGCAGTATTTT
TRBV4-1	TRBD2	TRBJ2-7	-	CASSQDFRLAGAGEQYF	TGCGCCAGCAGCCAAGATTTTAGACTAGCGGGAGCGGGCGAGCAGTACTTC
TRBV3-1/TRBV3-2	TRBD1	TRBJ2-1	-	CASRRQGYNEQFF	TGTGCCAGCAGAAGACAGGGGTACAATGAGCAGTTCTTC
TRBV7-8	-	TRBJ2-7	once	CASSLDVVRRDLAYEQYF	TGTGCCAGCAGCTTAGACGTGGTACGGCGGGACTTAGCATACGAGCAGTACTTC
TRBV25-1	-	TRBJ2-1	-	CASSAAGNSYNEQFF	TGTGCCAGCAGTGCGGCGGGGAACTCCTACAATGAGCAGTTCTTC